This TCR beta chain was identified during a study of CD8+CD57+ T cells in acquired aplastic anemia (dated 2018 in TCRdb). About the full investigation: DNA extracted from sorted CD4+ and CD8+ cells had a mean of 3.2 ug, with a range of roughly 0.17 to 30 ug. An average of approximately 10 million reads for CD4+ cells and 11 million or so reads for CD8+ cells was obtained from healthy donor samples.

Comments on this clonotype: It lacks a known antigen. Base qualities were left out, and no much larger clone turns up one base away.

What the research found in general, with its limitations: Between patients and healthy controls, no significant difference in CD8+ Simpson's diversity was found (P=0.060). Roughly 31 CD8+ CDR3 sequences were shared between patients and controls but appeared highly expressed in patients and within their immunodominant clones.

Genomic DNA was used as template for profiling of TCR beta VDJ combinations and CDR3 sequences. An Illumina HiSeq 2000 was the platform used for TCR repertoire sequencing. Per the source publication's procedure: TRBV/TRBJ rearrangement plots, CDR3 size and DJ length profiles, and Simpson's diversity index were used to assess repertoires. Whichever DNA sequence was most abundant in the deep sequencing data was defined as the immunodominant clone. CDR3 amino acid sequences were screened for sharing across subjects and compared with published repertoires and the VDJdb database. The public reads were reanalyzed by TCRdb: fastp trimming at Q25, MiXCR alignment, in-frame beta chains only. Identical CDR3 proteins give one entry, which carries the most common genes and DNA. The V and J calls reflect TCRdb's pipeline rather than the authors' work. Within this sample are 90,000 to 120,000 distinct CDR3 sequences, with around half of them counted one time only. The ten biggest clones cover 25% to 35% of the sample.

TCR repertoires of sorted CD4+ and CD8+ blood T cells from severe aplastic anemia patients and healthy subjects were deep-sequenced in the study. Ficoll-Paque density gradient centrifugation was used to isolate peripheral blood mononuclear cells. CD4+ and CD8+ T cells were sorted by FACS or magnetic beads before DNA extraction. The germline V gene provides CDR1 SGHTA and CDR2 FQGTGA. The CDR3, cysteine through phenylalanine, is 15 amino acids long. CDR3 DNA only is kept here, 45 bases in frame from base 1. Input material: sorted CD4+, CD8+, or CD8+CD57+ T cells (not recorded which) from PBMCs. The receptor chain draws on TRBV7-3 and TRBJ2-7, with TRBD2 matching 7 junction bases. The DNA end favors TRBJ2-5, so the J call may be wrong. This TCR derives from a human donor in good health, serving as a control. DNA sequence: TGTGCCAGCAGCTTAATGGGGGGGAGCCAAGAGACCCAGTACTTC. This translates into CASSLMGGSQETQYF.